The 20 T cell receptor beta chains below come from one sample, sequenced in a study of shared T cell receptors in the human thymus. The assay was immunoSEQ multiplex PCR, and TCRdb's table has in-frame clones only and misses some. The repertoire consists of over 450,000 clones, with 78% occurring once and the leading ten covering more than 0.01%. These data also featured in a second study, about human thymus T cells.

Sequenced: thymocytes. The source is a boy under two years old with a congenital heart defect.

V and J are TRBV27 and TRBJ1-5; a possible D gene is TRBD1 (6 bases). Germline lookup yields CDR1 MNHEY and CDR2 SMNVEV (reference sequence). The V and J ends lost 5 bases and 5 bases respectively, with 13 bases between them. The CDR3 has 14 residues. The CDR3 coding sequence is TGTGCCAGCAGTGTCCTGGGGGCAGATCAGCCCCAGCATTTT. It encodes CASSVLGADQPQHF.

This rearrangement joins TRBV5-6 to TRBJ1-2; tentative D call: TRBD1 (6 bases). Between the trimmed V and J ends, which lost 4 bases and 3 bases, there was a span of 22 bases. The CDR3 has 17 amino acids. Germline CDR1 and CDR2: SGHDT and YYEEEE. CDR3: CASSGDTGPRADYGYTF. The CDR3 region has the DNA TGTGCCAGCAGCGGGGACACGGGGCCCAGGGCTGACTATGGCTACACCTTC.

The rearrangement joins TRBV23-1 to TRBJ1-5, with D perhaps matching TRBD1 (6 bases). TRBV23-1 is designated an ORF whose function remains uncertain. This CDR3 region has 15 residues. V was clipped by 4 bases and J by 6 bases, with 16 bases between them. The CDR3 sequence is CASSRMTGLCQPQHF. The CDR3 bases are TGCGCCAGCAGTCGAATGACAGGCCTATGTCAGCCCCAGCATTTT.

The rearrangement uses TRBV10-3 and TRBJ2-7, with TRBD1 identical over 8 bases. J lost 1 base, V lost 6 bases, and 8 bases had no gene match. CDR3 size: 15 residues. From germline, CDR1 is ENHRY and CDR2 SYGVKD. DNA of the CDR3: TGTGCCATCAGGGGCACGGGACAGGCTTCCTACGAGCAGTACTTC. Translation: CAIRGTGQASYEQYF.

The rearrangement joins TRBV11-3 to TRBJ1-3, with D maybe TRBD1 (6 bases). Germline V gene sequence: CDR1 SGHNT, CDR2 YENEEA. The CDR3 covers 14 residues. V gave up 4 bases and J gave up 3 bases, with 10 bases separating them. In DNA, the CDR3 is TGTGCCAGCAGCTACCAGGGGTTTGGAAACACCATATATTTT. Its protein is CASSYQGFGNTIYF.

CDR3 sequence (DNA): TGTGCCACCGAGGGCTCGACTAGCGGGAGGCTCAATGAGCAGTTCTTC. This sequence encodes CATEGSTSGRLNEQFF. The rearrangement joins TRBV15 to TRBJ2-1; 13 positions agree with TRBD2. From germline, CDR1 is LNHNV and CDR2 YYDKDF (reference sequence). V shed 8 bases and J 6 bases; nucleotides not matched to a gene: 10. The CDR3 sequence is 16 residues long.

The rearrangement joins TRBV28 to TRBJ1-3; 7 nucleotides match TRBD1. Per germline, CDR1 MDHEN and CDR2 SYDVKM. The CDR3 consists of 17 residues. V lost 5 bases, J lost 0 bases, and 10 bases stayed unmatched. Written as DNA, the CDR3 is TGTGCCAGCAGTGAACCTGGGACAGCTTTCTCTGGAAACACCATATATTTT. Amino acids: CASSEPGTAFSGNTIYF.

The V and J genes are TRBV5-4 and TRBJ1-1, with 8 nucleotides matching TRBD1. CDR3 length: 16 residues. Germline lookup yields CDR1 SGHNT and CDR2 YYREEE (reference sequence). The trim removed 0 bases at V and 0 bases at J, leaving 4 bases unmatched. The CDR3 sequence: CASSLGTGQVNTEAFF. CDR3 nucleotides: TGTGCCAGCAGCTTGGGTACGGGACAGGTGAACACTGAAGCTTTCTTT.

The V gene is TRBV4-1, the J gene TRBJ2-5, with TRBD2 identical over 9 bases. The J segment lost 0 bases and the V segment lost 4 bases, leaving 9 bases of the junction unmatched. Germline V gene sequence: CDR1 MGHRA, CDR2 YSYEKL. The CDR3 contains 17 residues. The CDR3 protein is CASSLPGVAGDQETQYF. CDR3 in DNA: TGCGCCAGCAGCCTCCCGGGGGTAGCGGGGGACCAAGAGACCCAGTACTTC.

The chain combines TRBV4-2 with TRBJ2-7, with D maybe TRBD2 (6 bases). This CDR3 has 18 amino acids. V was trimmed by 0 bases and J by 3 bases, leaving 21 bases between them. CDR1 is LGHNA and CDR2 is YNFKEQ in the germline V gene. CDR3 DNA: TGTGCCAGCAGCCAAGATCGAAGTAGCGGAAAAAGAAACTACGAGCAGTACTTC. This codes for CASSQDRSSGKRNYEQYF.

This clone has more than one count but fewer than ten. The V and J genes are TRBV4-2 and TRBJ1-4, with 10 bases lining up with TRBD1. The CDR3 totals 16 residues. Trimming cost V 2 bases and J 7 bases; bases outside gene matches: 7. In germline, CDR1 is LGHNA, CDR2 YNFKEQ. This chain's CDR3 is CASSQTIGTGVEKLFF. CDR3 in DNA: TGTGCCAGCAGCCAAACCATCGGGACAGGGGTTGAAAAACTGTTTTTT.

J is TRBJ2-3 and V is TRBV11-2, with D perhaps matching TRBD1 (7 bases). V was trimmed by 5 bases and J by 5 bases, leaving 17 bases between them. The CDR3 is 15 residues long. The germline V gene encodes CDR1 SGHAT and CDR2 FQNNGV. The CDR3 DNA reads as TGTGCCAGCAGCCCGACCCAGGGGGGAGAAGATACGCAGTATTTT. This gives the protein CASSPTQGGEDTQYF.

The chain couples TRBV10-2 to TRBJ2-7; 12 positions agree with TRBD2. CDR1 and CDR2 from the germline V gene are WSHSY and SAAADI. CDR3 length: 16 residues. V was pared by 6 bases and J by 1 base, with 7 bases of the junction left unmatched. The CDR3 loop is CASRGLAGYESYEQYF. CDR3 coding DNA: TGCGCCAGCAGAGGACTAGCGGGATACGAATCCTACGAGCAGTACTTC.

This clone was seen only a few times. The chain carries TRBV28 and TRBJ2-1; 10 bases map to TRBD2. The CDR3 spans 15 residues. V was clipped by 3 bases and J by 4 bases; unmatched bases: 3. The V gene's germline CDR1 is MDHEN and CDR2 SYDVKM. CDR3 nucleotides: TGTGCCAGCAGTTTGGGGACTAGCGTGTACAATGAGCAGTTCTTC. This encodes CASSLGTSVYNEQFF.

The chain is built from TRBV29-1 and TRBJ2-6; weak D call: TRBD2 (7 bases). CDR3 length: 16 amino acids. Germline V gives CDR1 SQVTM, CDR2 ANQGSEA. With 7 bases removed from V and 3 bases from J, the gap between germline ends came to 19 bases. The DNA of the CDR3 is TGCAGCGCCCGTAGTGGGGGGGCAGGTGGGGCCAACGTCCTGACTTTC. Its protein is CSARSGGAGGANVLTF.

The rearrangement joins TRBV6-4 to TRBJ1-2; D is unclear. Germline CDR1 MRHNA, CDR2 SNTAGT. The CDR3 spans 13 residues. Trimming removed 2 bases at V and 8 bases at J, with 12 bases between. The chain's CDR3 is CASSDRPGRGYTF. In DNA form, the CDR3 reads TGTGCCAGCAGTGACCGGCCGGGGAGAGGCTACACCTTC.

The chain carries TRBV28 and TRBJ2-7; the match to TRBD1 covers 8 bases. V was pared by 6 bases and J by 3 bases, with 13 bases of the junction left unmatched. CDR3 size: 16 residues. CDR1 is MDHEN, CDR2 SYDVKM, per germline. CDR3 DNA sequence: TGTGCCAGCAGCCACATAAGGACAGGGAATTTCTACGAGCAGTACTTC. Amino acids: CASSHIRTGNFYEQYF.

V usage is TRBV2 and J usage is TRBJ2-5; a possible D gene is TRBD2 (7 bases). V was pared by 6 bases and J by 1 base, with 12 bases between. The CDR3 contains 14 residues. Looked up from germline, CDR1 is SNHLY and CDR2 is FYNNEI. CDR3 bases: TGTGCCAGCAGGGGGGGGGCCACCCAAGAGACCCAGTACTTC. This gives the protein CASRGGATQETQYF.

CDR3 amino acids: CASSQADTGGRAYEQYF. The CDR3 DNA reads TGTGCCAGCAGCCAAGCGGATACAGGGGGCCGAGCCTACGAGCAGTACTTC. The chain uses TRBV28 and TRBJ2-7; 9 positions agree with TRBD1. CDR1 and CDR2 from the germline V gene are MDHEN and SYDVKM. The V segment lost 6 bases and the J segment 2 bases; nucleotides outside the gene matches: 14. The length of the CDR3 is 17 residues.

This clone was counted a single time. This chain links TRBV5-5 with TRBJ2-5; D is uncertain. CDR3 length: 14 amino acids. The germline gives CDR1 SGHKS, CDR2 YYEKEE (reference sequence). Trimming stripped 0 bases from V and 2 bases from J, with 8 bases between. The CDR3 DNA reads as TGTGCCAGCAGCTTGGTACATTTACAAGAGACCCAGTACTTC. This codes for CASSLVHLQETQYF.